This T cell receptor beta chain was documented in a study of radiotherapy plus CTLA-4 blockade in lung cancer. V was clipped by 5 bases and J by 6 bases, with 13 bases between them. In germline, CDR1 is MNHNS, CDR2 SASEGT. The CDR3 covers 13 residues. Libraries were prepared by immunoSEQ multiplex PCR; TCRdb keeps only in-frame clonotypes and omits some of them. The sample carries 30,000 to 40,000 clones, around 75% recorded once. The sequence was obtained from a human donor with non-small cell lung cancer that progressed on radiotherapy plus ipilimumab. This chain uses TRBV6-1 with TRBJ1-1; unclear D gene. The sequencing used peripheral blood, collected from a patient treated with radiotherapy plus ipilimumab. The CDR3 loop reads CASSLHTRAEAFF. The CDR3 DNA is TGTGCCAGCAGTCTCCATACTAGGGCTGAAGCTTTCTTT.